These 15 T cell receptor beta chains share one sample of origin, sequenced in a study of T cell repertoires in cytomegalovirus infection. A single record per CDR3 protein comes from TCRdb applying MiXCR to the reads. The data show roughly 230,000 distinct CDR3 sequences, with roughly 6.5% seen just once and about 6.5% held by the top ten. The material sequenced was PBMCs. These receptors were taken from a human donor in good health (CMV status not recorded). Some clones in this sample may be carry-over from other donors' samples.

This clonotype showed up many times. This rearrangement joins TRBV5-1 to TRBJ2-3; D is uncertain. Germline V lookup: CDR1 SGHRS, CDR2 YFSETQ. This CDR3 has 14 amino acids. The V end lost 0 bases, the J end lost 3 bases, and 8 bases lay between the germline ends. The CDR3 coding sequence is TGCGCCAGCAGCTTGGCTGGGGTAACAGATACGCAGTATTTT. It specifies CASSLAGVTDTQYF.

This clonotype was detected ten times or more. V usage is TRBV7-2 and J usage is TRBJ1-1; no firm D call. The CDR3 consists of 13 residues. The germline CDR1 and CDR2 sequences are SGHTA and FQGNSA. V gave up 2 bases and J gave up 4 bases, with 8 bases separating them. For the CDR3, the DNA is TGTGCCAGCAGCTTACAGGAACGCACTGAAGCTTTCTTT. It specifies CASSLQERTEAFF.

This chain uses TRBV29-1 with TRBJ2-5; D perhaps matches TRBD2 (5 bases). The V end lost 5 bases, the J end lost 1 base, and 8 bases lay between the germline ends. Germline CDR1 SQVTM, CDR2 ANQGSEA. The CDR3 is 12 residues long. CDR3 protein: CSVWLAQETQYF. The CDR3 nucleotides read TGCAGCGTTTGGCTAGCCCAAGAGACCCAGTACTTC.

The sample holds many counts of this clonotype. V and J are TRBV29-1 and TRBJ2-1; D may match TRBD1 or TRBD2 (5 bases each). V lost 3 bases and J 8 bases, leaving 14 bases between the germline ends. The CDR3 contains 13 residues. CDR1 is SQVTM and CDR2 is ANQGSEA in the germline V gene. The CDR3 bases are TGCAGCGTTGAGGGCTTAGGGGACGATGAGCAGTTCTTC. Protein sequence: CSVEGLGDDEQFF.

This clonotype showed up many times. The V call is TRBV3-1, the J call TRBJ2-3, with D unresolved. V was clipped by 2 bases and J by 7 bases, with 13 bases between them. Germline V gene data show CDR1 as LGHDT and CDR2 as YNNKEL (reference sequence). The CDR3 is made up of 14 amino acids. The CDR3 sequence: CASSQPDSFNTQYF. CDR3 coding DNA: TGTGCCAGCAGCCAACCCGACTCATTTAATACGCAGTATTTT.

This clonotype was seen ten or more times. The chain uses TRBV15 and TRBJ1-1; D not certain. This CDR3 is built from 15 residues. Trimming shortened V by 0 bases and J by 1 base, and 9 bases separated the two germline ends. Germline V gene lookup returns CDR1 LNHNV and CDR2 YYDKDF (reference sequence). The CDR3 reads CATSRDLAGNTEAFF. CDR3 DNA: TGTGCCACCAGCAGAGATCTAGCCGGGAACACTGAAGCTTTCTTT.

This clonotype has at least ten counts. The gene calls are TRBV20-1 and TRBJ2-7; TRBD1 agrees at 7 bases. The V gene end was trimmed by 6 bases and the J gene end by 5 bases; junction bases not matched to a gene: 16. Germline V CDR1 and CDR2: DFQATT, SNEGSKA (reference sequence). CDR3 length: 15 residues. This CDR3 is CSAPRGDRETHEQYF. The DNA of the CDR3 is TGCAGTGCGCCCCGGGGCGACAGGGAAACCCACGAGCAGTACTTC.

This clonotype was observed many times. V and J are TRBV7-2 and TRBJ2-2, with 12 positions matching TRBD2. The CDR3 covers 16 residues. Trimming cost V 0 bases and J 6 bases; bases outside gene matches: 2. Germline loops: CDR1 SGHTA, CDR2 FQGNSA. CDR3 amino acids: CASSLATSGGAGELFF. The CDR3 nucleotides are TGTGCCAGCAGCTTAGCGACTAGCGGGGGCGCCGGGGAGCTGTTTTTT.

This clonotype was counted ten times or more. This chain connects TRBV12-3 or TRBV12-4 to TRBJ2-5; D unresolved. Trimming shortened V by 1 base and J by 0 bases, and 9 bases separated the two germline ends. The CDR3 runs to 15 residues. The CDR3 region is CASSLEGSYQETQYF. Written as DNA, the CDR3 is TGTGCCAGCAGTTTAGAAGGCAGCTACCAAGAGACCCAGTACTTC.

The table lists this clonotype with many counts. As DNA, the CDR3 is TGTGCCAGCAGCTTAAACGCCGGAGACACTGAAGCTTTCTTT. This gives the protein CASSLNAGDTEAFF. The chain uses TRBV7-8 and TRBJ1-1; the D is unclear. Germline assignment: CDR1 SGHVS and CDR2 FQNEAQ. The CDR3 sequence is 14 residues long. The germline V and J ends were trimmed by 2 bases and 3 bases, with 10 bases remaining between them.

This clonotype appeared a few times. At one end the junction does not follow the germline gene, possibly because of a read error. V is TRBV7-2 and J is TRBJ2-1; D ambiguous. This CDR3 comprises 15 residues. CDR1 SGHTA and CDR2 FQGNSA come from the germline V gene. DNA for the CDR3: TGTGCCAACAGCTTGCAACCCTCTCGGGCGGTTGAGCAGTTCTTC. Translation: CANSLQPSRAVEQFF.

Notes on this clonotype: A much larger clone is a single base away; this may be a read error. The gene calls are TRBV5-1 and TRBJ1-1; D gene uncertain. Trimming stripped 0 bases from V and 1 base from J, with 10 bases between. This CDR3 contains 15 residues. The germline CDR1 and CDR2 sequences are SGHRS and YFSETQ. The DNA for the CDR3 is TGCGCCAGCAGCTTGGAGGGCGGAAAGAACACTGAAGCTTTCTTT. Protein sequence: CASSLEGGKNTEAFF.

In this sample, this clonotype turned up many times. The chain couples TRBV28 to TRBJ1-2; the D gene is possibly TRBD1 (6 bases). The length of the CDR3 is 14 residues. With 7 bases removed from V and 4 bases from J, the gap between germline ends came to 16 bases. Germline V CDR1 and CDR2: MDHEN, SYDVKM. The CDR3 DNA reads TGTGCCAGCACAATAAACAGGGACGGCTATGGCTACACCTTC. Amino acid sequence: CASTINRDGYGYTF.

This clonotype was seen at least ten times. The chain couples TRBV7-2 to TRBJ2-4; either TRBD1 or TRBD2 may supply D (5 bases each). From germline, CDR1 is SGHTA and CDR2 FQGNSA. This CDR3 contains 13 residues. V dropped 1 base and J dropped 9 bases, with 10 bases sitting between them. The CDR3 DNA sequence: TGTGCCAGCAGCTTAGACGGGACCGGCATTCAGTACTTC. It translates to CASSLDGTGIQYF.

Many counts were recorded for this clonotype. V usage is TRBV12-3 or TRBV12-4 and J usage is TRBJ2-7, with D perhaps TRBD1 (6 bases). Trimming removed 7 bases from V and 0 bases from J, with 16 bases in between. CDR3 size: 15 residues. In DNA, the CDR3 is TGTGCCAGCACGATGATCGGACAGATCTCCTACGAGCAGTACTTC. It encodes CASTMIGQISYEQYF.